The present T cell receptor (beta chain) was sequenced within a study of cytomegalovirus exposure and HLA in healthy donors. Overall study findings and caveats: Three chains linked to CMV were shown in vitro to be specific for CMV antigens. Among TCR beta chains, those listed as cytomegalovirus-associated numbered around 180.

This clone appeared once. Its target is unknown. Amplification used 60 Vbeta primers and 13 Jbeta primers. Measured with immunoSEQ multiplex PCR; TCRdb has only the in-frame clones, and not every one. The sample yields around 150,000 clones, approximately 88% seen once. This CDR3 contains 13 residues. Germline V gives CDR1 SGDLS, CDR2 YYNGEE. Deletions cut 0 bases from V and 6 bases from J, with 7 bases between. The J gene is TRBJ2-4, the V gene TRBV9; D unclear. What was sequenced was PBMCs. The origin of this receptor is a woman in her forties in good health and CMV-seronegative. The CDR3 nucleotides are TGTGCCAGCAGCGTAGCTACCTCAAACATTCAGTACTTC. It codes for CASSVATSNIQYF.